This TCR beta chain was sequenced in a study of chemoradiotherapy in HPV16-positive cancers. Germline CDR1 is SGHDT and CDR2 is YYEEEE. Trimming took 2 bases from V and 4 from J, leaving 18 bases between them. The CDR3 runs 16 residues. The data were produced by immunoSEQ multiplex PCR, yet TCRdb's version contains in-frame clones alone and is incomplete. The sample yields under 85,000 clones, roughly 86% seen once. Specimen: blood, collected from a patient who underwent chemoradiotherapy. The receptor's source is a human donor with HPV-associated anogenital cancer. The chain has TRBV5-6 and TRBJ1-2; D unresolved. The CDR3: CASSFQSLKSLYGYTF. CDR3 coding DNA: TGTGCCAGCAGCTTTCAATCACTTAAGAGCCTCTATGGCTACACCTTC.